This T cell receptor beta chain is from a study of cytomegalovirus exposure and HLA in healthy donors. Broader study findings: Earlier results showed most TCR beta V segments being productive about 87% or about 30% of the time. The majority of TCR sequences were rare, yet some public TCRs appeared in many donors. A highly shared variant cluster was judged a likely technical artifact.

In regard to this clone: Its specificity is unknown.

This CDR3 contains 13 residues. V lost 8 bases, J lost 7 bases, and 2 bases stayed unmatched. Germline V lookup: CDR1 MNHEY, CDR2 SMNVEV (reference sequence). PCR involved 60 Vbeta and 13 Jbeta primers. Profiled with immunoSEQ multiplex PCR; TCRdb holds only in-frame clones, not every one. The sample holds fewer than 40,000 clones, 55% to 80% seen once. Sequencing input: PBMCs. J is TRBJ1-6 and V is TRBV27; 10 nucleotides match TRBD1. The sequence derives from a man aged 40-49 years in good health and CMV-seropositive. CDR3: CASWDRGNSPLHF. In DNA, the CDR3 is TGTGCCAGCTGGGACAGGGGAAATTCACCCCTCCACTTT.